This T cell receptor beta chain was identified in a study of blood T cell repertoires in COVID-19. Study as a whole: Specimens from acute and convalescent COVID-19 originated in the United States, Italy and Spain.

As processed by the authors: Reference gene primer amplification yielded estimated nucleated cell counts. The table came from immunoSEQ multiplex PCR; TCRdb's copy has only in-frame clones and leaves some out. V and J calls and clone size are given by that table; D and trimming were obtained from the DNA. The repertoire holds roughly 70,000 clones, with about nine tenths as singletons. The CDR3 has 15 residues. Germline CDR1 is SNHLY and CDR2 is FYNNEI. Trimming took 3 bases from V and 2 from J, leaving 11 bases between them. This clone has just one count. The specimen was peripheral blood. This sequence originates from a man aged 50-59 years with acute or convalescent COVID-19. The chain uses TRBV2 and TRBJ1-3; D is perhaps TRBD1 (5 bases). The CDR3 is CASSEEGIAGNTIYF. The CDR3, as DNA: TGTGCCAGCAGTGAGGAGGGGATCGCTGGAAACACCATATATTTT.